The 21 T cell receptor beta chains presented below share a single source sample, sequenced in a study of cytomegalovirus exposure and HLA in healthy donors. The PCR had 60 Vbeta and 13 Jbeta primers. Data came from immunoSEQ multiplex PCR; TCRdb stores just in-frame clones and leaves some out. There are about 110,000 clones in the sample; 69% occur only once, and under 4% lies in the top ten. Source material: PBMCs. The receptors stem from a man between 25 and 39 years old in good health and CMV-seronegative.

J is TRBJ1-6 and V is TRBV28; D perhaps matches TRBD1 (5 bases). Trimming took off 6 bases at V and 4 bases at J, with 10 bases between the two ends. Germline V gene lookup returns CDR1 MDHEN and CDR2 SYDVKM. This CDR3 contains 14 residues. In nucleotides, the CDR3 is TGTGCCAGCAGGCTGGGGGGGTATAATTCACCCCTCCACTTT. It translates to CASRLGGYNSPLHF.

This rearrangement joins TRBV28 to TRBJ1-6; D is undetermined. CDR1 and CDR2 (germline): MDHEN, SYDVKM. V gave up 3 bases and J gave up 5 bases, with 8 bases separating them. This CDR3 has 14 amino acids. The CDR3, as DNA: TGTGCCAGCAGTTTTGGCCTGGATAATTCACCCCTCCACTTT. Protein product: CASSFGLDNSPLHF.

This chain links TRBV28 with TRBJ1-3; D unresolved. CDR1 MDHEN and CDR2 SYDVKM come from the germline V gene. V lost 6 bases to trimming and J lost 0 bases, with 15 bases between them. This CDR3 has 16 residues. The CDR3, as DNA: TGTGCCAGCAGGTTAGGTCTAGTGGGCTCTGGAAACACCATATATTTT. Encoded protein: CASRLGLVGSGNTIYF.

The rearrangement joins TRBV9 to TRBJ1-6; a weak D match, TRBD1 (6 bases). V was trimmed by 0 bases and J by 5 bases, leaving 9 bases between them. The germline V gene encodes CDR1 SGDLS and CDR2 YYNGEE. This CDR3 contains 15 residues. CDR3 region: CASSVEGDNNSPLHF. The CDR3, as DNA: TGTGCCAGCAGCGTAGAGGGGGACAATAATTCACCCCTCCACTTT.

The gene calls are TRBV7-2 and TRBJ1-5; D might be TRBD1 (6 bases). This CDR3 is 15 amino acids long. CDR1 and CDR2 (germline): SGHTA, FQGNSA. V lost 5 bases, J lost 3 bases, and 14 bases lay in between. CDR3 DNA sequence: TGTGCCAGCAGCACGCAGGGGTCGGCCAATCAGCCCCAGCATTTT. Translating it yields CASSTQGSANQPQHF.

This clone was seen more than once but under ten times. The DNA of the CDR3 is TGCGCCAGCAGCCCACAGGGCGGCCAAGAGACCCAGTACTTC. Amino acids: CASSPQGGQETQYF. J is TRBJ2-5 and V is TRBV5-1; possibly TRBD1 for D (6 bases). This CDR3 is built from 14 residues. Germline V gene sequence: CDR1 SGHRS, CDR2 YFSETQ. The ends were cut back, 4 bases at V and 1 base at J, with 11 bases in the middle.

This chain joins TRBV9 and TRBJ2-5; 7 positions match TRBD2. J was trimmed by 5 bases and V by 0 bases; bases with no gene match: 10. CDR3 length: 16 amino acids. From germline, CDR1 is SGDLS and CDR2 YYNGEE. CDR3 coding DNA: TGTGCCAGCAGCGTAGGGGCTCGCGGGAGTCGGGAGACCCAGTACTTC. It specifies CASSVGARGSRETQYF.

Only a few counts were recorded for this clone. The genes are TRBV6-1 and TRBJ1-1; TRBD1 aligns across 7 bases. The CDR3 has 14 residues. V shed 5 bases and J 10 bases; nucleotides not matched to a gene: 13. CDR1 and CDR2 from the germline V gene are MNHNS and SASEGT. This CDR3 reads CASSLTGVRGVAFF. As DNA, the CDR3 is TGTGCCAGCAGTTTAACAGGGGTCCGGGGTGTAGCTTTCTTT.

The chain combines TRBV5-4 with TRBJ1-1, with D possibly TRBD1 on 5 matching bases. The CDR3 is made up of 15 amino acids. V was trimmed by 2 bases and J by 1 base, leaving 12 bases between them. Germline V lookup: CDR1 SGHNT, CDR2 YYREEE (reference sequence). In DNA form, the CDR3 reads TGTGCCAGCAGCTTTGGGTCCAGGGAGAACACTGAAGCTTTCTTT. Protein product: CASSFGSRENTEAFF.

V is TRBV30 and J is TRBJ1-5; 10 nucleotides match TRBD1. V shed 2 bases and J 4 bases; nucleotides not matched to a gene: 8. From germline, CDR1 is GTSNPN and CDR2 SVGIG (reference sequence). The CDR3 totals 16 residues. In DNA form, the CDR3 reads TGTGCCTGGAGTACCACCGGGACAGGGGAAAATCAGCCCCAGCATTTT. Protein: CAWSTTGTGENQPQHF. Variable domain in full (rest from reference TRBV30 and TRBJ1-5): SQTIHQWPATLVQPVGSPLSLECTVEGTSNPNLYWYRQAAGRGLQLLFYSVGIGQISSEVPQNLSASRPQDRQFILSSKKLLLSDSGFYLCAWSTTGTGENQPQHFGDGTRLSIL.

V usage is TRBV5-4 and J usage is TRBJ1-2; weak D call: TRBD1 (6 bases). CDR1 SGHNT and CDR2 YYREEE come from the germline V gene (reference sequence). The CDR3 is 13 amino acids. Trimming stripped 5 bases from V and 3 bases from J, with 11 bases between. The CDR3 bases are TGTGCCAGCAGACAGGGACCTGACTATGGCTACACCTTC. Translation gives CASRQGPDYGYTF.

The genes are TRBV18 and TRBJ2-1, with 12 bases that match TRBD2. This CDR3 comprises 18 residues. Germline CDR1 is KGHSH and CDR2 is LQKENI. The V segment lost 1 base and the J segment 6 bases; nucleotides outside the gene matches: 10. The CDR3 is CASSPLGRLAGVRNEQFF. The DNA of the CDR3 is TGTGCCAGCTCACCACTCGGGAGACTAGCGGGAGTACGCAATGAGCAGTTCTTC.

V gene TRBV28 combines with J gene TRBJ2-5; D not certain. The DNA end is a closer match to TRBJ2-7, so the J assignment may be wrong. CDR3 length: 12 amino acids. From germline, CDR1 is MDHEN and CDR2 SYDVKM. Here the CDR3 DNA reads TGTGCCAGCAGTACCCCCGGGTACGAGCAGTACTTC. Its translation is CASSTPGYEQYF.

Only a few counts were recorded for this clone. The rearrangement uses TRBV11-3 and TRBJ1-1, with TRBD1 identical over 9 bases. The CDR3 runs 17 residues. J lost 1 base, V lost 5 bases, and 11 bases had no gene match. Germline V gene sequence: CDR1 SGHNT, CDR2 YENEEA. CDR3 sequence reads: CASSQIGHRGRNTEAFF. CDR3 nucleotide sequence: TGTGCCAGCAGCCAAATCGGGCACAGGGGGCGGAACACTGAAGCTTTCTTT.

V is TRBV2 and J is TRBJ2-1, with 13 positions matching TRBD2. The trim removed 6 bases at V and 5 bases at J, leaving 4 bases unmatched. CDR3 size: 15 residues. CDR1 is SNHLY and CDR2 is FYNNEI in the germline V gene. DNA for the CDR3: TGTGCCAGCAGGAAAGGACTAGCGGGAGACAATGAGCAGTTCTTC. The encoded protein is CASRKGLAGDNEQFF. The whole variable domain, filled in from reference TRBV2 and TRBJ2-1, reads EPEVTQTPSHQVTQMGQEVILRCVPISNHLYFYWYRQILGQKVEFLVSFYNNEISEKSEIFDDQFSVERPDGSNFTLKIRSTKLEDSAMYFCASRKGLAGDNEQFFGPGTRLTVL.

V usage is TRBV18 and J usage is TRBJ1-1; no firm D call. The V end was cut by 3 bases, the J end by 2 bases, with 10 bases between. CDR3 length: 14 residues. CDR1 is KGHSH, CDR2 LQKENI, per germline. The DNA for the CDR3 is TGTGCCAGCTCACCCCAGACTAGAAACACTGAAGCTTTCTTT. As protein: CASSPQTRNTEAFF.

A few counts support this clone. The chain has TRBV6-1 and TRBJ1-2; 8 nucleotides agree with TRBD1. Germline V gene data show CDR1 as MNHNS and CDR2 as SASEGT. The CDR3 has 15 amino acids. The trim removed 7 bases at V and 7 bases at J, leaving 14 bases unmatched. The CDR3 sequence is CASTSQTGVTGGYTF. The CDR3 nucleotides read TGTGCCAGCACATCCCAGACAGGGGTGACTGGTGGCTACACCTTC.

The chain links TRBV28 to TRBJ2-3; TRBD2 is a possible D gene (5 bases). This CDR3 has 16 residues. Germline V CDR1 and CDR2: MDHEN, SYDVKM. V was cut by 1 base and J by 7 bases, with 18 bases left in between. The CDR3 DNA reads as TGTGCCAGCAGTTTATCCGCGGCAGGAGGCGGAAATACGCAGTATTTT. Amino acid sequence: CASSLSAAGGGNTQYF.

J is TRBJ2-3 and V is TRBV6-6, with 7 bases matching TRBD1. With V trimmed by 0 bases and J by 9 bases, 12 bases remained unmatched. Germline CDR1 and CDR2: MNHNY and SVGAGI (reference sequence). The CDR3 is 16 residues long. The CDR3: CASSYSKSEGQLTQYF. CDR3 DNA: TGTGCCAGCAGTTACTCGAAATCCGAGGGACAGTTAACGCAGTATTTT.

The V and J genes are TRBV7-2 and TRBJ2-1; 8 bases map to TRBD2. V shed 2 bases, J shed 5 bases, and the junction held 11 bases outside the gene matches. Germline V gene lookup returns CDR1 SGHTA and CDR2 FQGNSA. This CDR3 contains 17 residues. Here the CDR3 reads CASSLQSGSGGDNEQFF. DNA for the CDR3: TGTGCCAGCAGCTTACAATCGGGGTCGGGAGGGGACAATGAGCAGTTCTTC. Combining the CDR3 with reference TRBV7-2 and TRBJ2-1 gives the whole variable domain GAGVSQSPSNKVTEKGKDVELRCDPISGHTALYWYRQSLGQGLEFLIYFQGNSAPDKSGLPSDRFSAERTGGSVSTLTIQRTQQEDSAVYLCASSLQSGSGGDNEQFFGPGTRLTVL.

This clone was seen a handful of times. The rearrangement joins TRBV6-5 to TRBJ1-1; D gene unclear. The CDR3 has 13 amino acids. V was pared by 6 bases and J by 5 bases, with 13 bases between. Germline loops: CDR1 MNHEY, CDR2 SVGAGI. CDR3 sequence: CASRWRGQTEAFF. The CDR3 nucleotides read TGTGCCAGCAGGTGGAGAGGTCAAACTGAAGCTTTCTTT.